This T cell receptor beta chain derives from a study of blood T cell repertoires in COVID-19. In the authors' methods: The assay estimated nucleated cells by amplifying reference gene primers. The repertoire was sequenced with immunoSEQ multiplex PCR; TCRdb's copy has only in-frame clones and lacks some. V, J and clone size reflect that table, while D and trimming were determined from the DNA. The data show some 110,000 clones, 65% to 80% seen once. Germline V CDR1 and CDR2: MNHEY, SVGEGT. V was shortened by 2 bases and J by 5 bases, with 12 bases between the two germline ends. The CDR3 is 15 residues long.

The chain is built from TRBV6-2 or TRBV6-3 and TRBJ1-4, with D possibly TRBD1 on 5 matching bases. This receptor was obtained from a man in his 70s with acute or convalescent COVID-19. Source material: peripheral blood. CDR3 protein: CASSYPGRVNEKLFF. The CDR3 DNA is TGTGCCAGCAGTTACCCCGGCAGGGTGAATGAAAAACTGTTTTTT.